Included here is one T cell receptor beta chain sequence, with context. Its antigen is currently unknown. The germline V gene has CDR1 SGHDN and CDR2 FVKESK. The CDR3 runs to 16 residues. V was clipped by 4 bases and J by 2 bases; unmatched bases: 5. This entry belongs to a study of shared clonotypes between healthy human individuals. The repertoire was sequenced with immunoSEQ multiplex PCR; TCRdb's copy has only in-frame clones and lacks some. The data show roughly 590,000 clones, with around 95% seen just once and 0.11% held by the top ten. Naive CD8 cells were CD45RO-negative, positively selected for CCR7, excluding terminally differentiated effector memory CD45RA+ cells. Donors were healthy HIV-negative adults without recently reported acute infections or vaccinations. There were only Caucasian adults among the donors, and all lived in Nashville, Tennessee. Broader study findings: Several donors held about 4.5% of naive CD4 clonotypes in common.

Specimen: naive CD8+ T cells sorted from blood. The genes are TRBV14 and TRBJ2-1; 10 bases are shared with TRBD2. This clonotype was obtained from a young woman in good health. DNA of the CDR3: TGTGCCAGCAGCCTACTAGCGGGAAGCACCTACAATGAGCAGTTCTTC. This encodes CASSLLAGSTYNEQFF.